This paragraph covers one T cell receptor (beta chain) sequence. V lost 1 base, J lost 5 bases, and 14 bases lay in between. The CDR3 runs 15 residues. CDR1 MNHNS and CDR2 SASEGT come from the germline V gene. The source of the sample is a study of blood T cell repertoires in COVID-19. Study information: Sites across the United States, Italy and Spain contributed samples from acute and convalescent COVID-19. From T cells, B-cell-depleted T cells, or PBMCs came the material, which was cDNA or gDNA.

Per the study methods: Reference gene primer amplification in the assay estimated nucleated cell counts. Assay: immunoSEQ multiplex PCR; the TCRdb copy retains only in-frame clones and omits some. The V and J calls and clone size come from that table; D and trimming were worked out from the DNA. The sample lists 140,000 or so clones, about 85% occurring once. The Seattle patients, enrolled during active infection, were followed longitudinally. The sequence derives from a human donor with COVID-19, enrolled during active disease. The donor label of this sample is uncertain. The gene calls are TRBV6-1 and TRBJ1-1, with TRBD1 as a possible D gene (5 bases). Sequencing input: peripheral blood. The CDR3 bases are TGTGCCAGCAGTGAAGGTCCAGGGTTGTTTACTGAAGCTTTCTTT. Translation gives CASSEGPGLFTEAFF.